This T cell receptor (beta chain) was obtained from a study of radiation and T cells in renal cell carcinoma. General study findings and limits: From baseline, blood top tumor clonotypes peaked at 2 weeks post-radiation.

Comment on this clone: No antigen is known for it.

Time point meaning: baseline pretreatment blood. Sample treatment: 15 Gy SBRT to primary tumor, nephrectomy 4 weeks later. CDR3 length: 14 amino acids. The ends lost 6 bases at V and 3 bases at J; junction bases unmatched: 5. Germline V gene sequence: CDR1 SQVTM, CDR2 ANQGSEA. Clones were read by immunoSEQ multiplex PCR, and TCRdb kept only the in-frame ones, dropping some. There are 45,000 to 65,000 clones in the sample; approximately 80% occur only once, and 7.3% lies in the top ten. This material consisted of blood, taken from a patient whose treatment included radiotherapy and nephrectomy. The clonotype originates from a man aged 55 to 70 with renal cell carcinoma. The chain carries TRBV29-1 and TRBJ2-2, with 9 nucleotides matching TRBD1. DNA of the CDR3: TGCAGCGTGGAGACAGGGGGTCACACCGGGGAGCTGTTTTTT. This encodes CSVETGGHTGELFF.